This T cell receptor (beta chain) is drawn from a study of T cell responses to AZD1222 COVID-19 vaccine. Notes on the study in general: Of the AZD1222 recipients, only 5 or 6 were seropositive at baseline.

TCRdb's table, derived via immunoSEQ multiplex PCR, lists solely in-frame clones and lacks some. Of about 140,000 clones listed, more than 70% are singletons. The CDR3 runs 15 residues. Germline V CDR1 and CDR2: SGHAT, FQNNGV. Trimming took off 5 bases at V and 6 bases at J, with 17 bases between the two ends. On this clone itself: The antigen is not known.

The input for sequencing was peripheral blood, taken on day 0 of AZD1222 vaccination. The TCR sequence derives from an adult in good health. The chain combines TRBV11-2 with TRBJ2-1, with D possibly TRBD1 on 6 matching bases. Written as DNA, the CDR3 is TGTGCCAGCAGCGACTGGGGGCCCCCGGGCAATGAGCAGTTCTTC. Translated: CASSDWGPPGNEQFF.